These T cell receptor beta chains were read from a single sample in a study of blood T cells in healthy people across ages. TCRdb re-analysed the 5' RACE reads in MiXCR, keeping a single row per CDR3 protein. The data show about 640,000 distinct CDR3 sequences, about 54% seen once. What was sequenced was blood. The receptors come from a man between 60 and 75 years old in good health. The CDR3 runs from the conserved cysteine through the conserved F or W. D genes are given only for firm matches. Size is omitted from some rows. Given values are once, few, many or a class for expanded clones.

clone_size j_call v_call d_call cdr3_nt cdr3_aa
NA TRBJ1-2 TRBV24-1 NA TGTGCCACCAGTGATTTTTGGGGGTATGGCTACACCTTC CATSDFWGYGYTF
NA TRBJ2-5 TRBV3-1 NA TGTGCCAGCAGCCAAGAAGGTTCTGGGAAGCAGACCCAGTACTTC CASSQEGSGKQTQYF
few TRBJ2-7 TRBV6-5 TRBD1 TGTGCCAGCAGGACCCGGACAGGGCCCTACGAGCAGTACTTC CASRTRTGPYEQYF
many TRBJ2-4 TRBV20-1 NA TGCAGTCCGGGATTATTAGCCAAAAACATTCAGTACTTC CSPGLLAKNIQYF
few TRBJ1-2 TRBV7-2 TRBD1 TGTGCCAGCAGCTCAGGCGGGACAGGGTTAACTTTGGGGCCGCTTTCTGGCTACACCTTC CASSSGGTGLTLGPLSGYTF
NA TRBJ2-2 TRBV3-1 TRBD1 TGTGCCAGCAGCCAACCCCGGACAGGGGACACCGGGGAGCTGTTTTTT CASSQPRTGDTGELFF
NA TRBJ1-1 TRBV12-3/TRBV12-4 TRBD1 TGTGCCAGCAGTTCTAACAGGGGAAGGGGTGAAGCTTTCTTT CASSSNRGRGEAFF
NA TRBJ2-1 TRBV2 TRBD1 TGTGCCAGCAGTGAACGTCCGGGACAGCCAAACAATGAGCAGTTCTTC CASSERPGQPNNEQFF
NA TRBJ2-7 TRBV4-2 TRBD2 TGTGCCAGCAGCCAAGGGGTAGCGGGGGAGGGCTACGAGCAGTACTTC CASSQGVAGEGYEQYF
NA TRBJ2-1 TRBV20-1 NA TGCAGTGCTAGAGGCCCATCGCAACTCCCCCAGCAGTTCTTC CSARGPSQLPQQFF
once TRBJ2-1 TRBV6-1 TRBD1 TGTGCCAGCAGTGAACCAGGGACAGGGGGAGGGCAAGAGACCCAGTTCTTC CASSEPGTGGGQETQFF
NA TRBJ2-5 TRBV10-3 TRBD1 TGTGCCATCAGTGAGTTTCAGGGGGCTGCCCAGTACTTC CAISEFQGAAQYF
NA TRBJ2-5 TRBV28 NA TGTGCCAGCAGTACCCAGTTCGAGGGCCGGGAGACCCAGTACTTC CASSTQFEGRETQYF
few TRBJ2-7 TRBV7-2 TRBD1 TGTGCCAGCAGCCGCGGACAGGGATACTACGAGCAGTACTTC CASSRGQGYYEQYF
NA TRBJ1-5 TRBV7-2 NA TGTGCCGGCAGCTTAGGTCCCGTGAATCAGCCCCAGCATTTT CAGSLGPVNQPQHF
few TRBJ1-2 TRBV28 TRBD1 TGTGCCAGCATGACACCCTCGACAGGGGGCTATGGCTACACCTTC CASMTPSTGGYGYTF
NA TRBJ1-6 TRBV10-1 NA TGCGCCAGCTCACCTATCAGGAATTCACCCCTCCACTTT CASSPIRNSPLHF
few TRBJ2-1 TRBV18 NA TGTGCCAGCTCACCACCGTTAGCTTACAATGAGCAGTTCTTC CASSPPLAYNEQFF
NA TRBJ2-3 TRBV5-1 TRBD2 TGCGCCAGCACCAAAGCGGGGGCGCAGGATACGCAGTATTTT CASTKAGAQDTQYF
few TRBJ2-5 TRBV6-1 NA TGTGCCAGCAGTCCTCCTACGGTCTCTTCCCGGGAGACCCAGTACTTC CASSPPTVSSRETQYF
once TRBJ2-2 TRBV6-2/TRBV6-3 NA TGTGCCAGCAGCAGCCTAGGCACCGGGGAGCTGTTTTTT CASSSLGTGELFF
NA TRBJ1-2 TRBV6-6 NA TGTGCCAGCAGTTCGGCCTTAGGGGCTAACTATGGCTACACCTTC CASSSALGANYGYTF
NA TRBJ1-2 TRBV15 NA TGTGCCACCAGCAGGCAAAAGGGGAAATTCTATGGCTACACCTTC CATSRQKGKFYGYTF
few TRBJ2-5 TRBV4-2 NA TGTGCCAGCAGCCAAGATCTGAGTAGACAGACCCAGTACTTC CASSQDLSRQTQYF
NA TRBJ2-3 TRBV20-1 NA TGCAGTGCTAGAAGAAGGCGGGGCCTCGGGGCGGCGCAGTATTTT CSARRRRGLGAAQYF
few TRBJ2-5 TRBV9 NA TGTGCCAGCAGCGTCGACTCAGGGGAGGCTTTTACAGAGACCCAGTACTTC CASSVDSGEAFTETQYF
NA TRBJ2-1 TRBV20-1 TRBD2 TGCAGTGCTAGAACCCATACGCTAGCGGGGGGGTACAATGAGCAGTTCTTC CSARTHTLAGGYNEQFF
NA TRBJ1-5 TRBV4-2 NA TGTGCCAGCAGCCAAGGGCACACCAGTGGCAATCAGCCCCAGCATTTT CASSQGHTSGNQPQHF
few TRBJ2-1 TRBV5-1 TRBD1 TGCGCCAGCAGCATTCGACAGGGTGGCTACAATGAGCAGTTCTTC CASSIRQGGYNEQFF
few TRBJ1-2 TRBV9 TRBD1 TGTGCCAGCAGCGGAGGGGGCTTAGGCTACACCTTC CASSGGGLGYTF
NA TRBJ2-1 TRBV4-2 TRBD1 TGTGCCAGCAGCCAGAGGGGACAGGGTTCCGATGAGCAGTTCTTC CASSQRGQGSDEQFF
once TRBJ2-1 TRBV29-1 TRBD2 TGCAGCACCGACGAAGCGGGATTCTACAATGAGCAGTTCTTC CSTDEAGFYNEQFF
NA TRBJ2-5 TRBV10-3 TRBD1 TGTGCCATCAGAGAAGGGACAGGGGACGAGACCCAGTACTTC CAIREGTGDETQYF
NA TRBJ2-3 TRBV28 TRBD1 TGTGCCAGCAGTCCGCCGGGACAGACCCGCACAGATACGCAGTATTTT CASSPPGQTRTDTQYF
NA TRBJ2-6 TRBV5-1 NA TGCGCCAGCAGCTTGGCCACAGTCCCGACCTCTGGGGCCAACGTCCTGACTTTC CASSLATVPTSGANVLTF
few TRBJ1-6 TRBV21-1 NA TGTGCCAGCAGCAAAGGGTCAACGGGCAGGGTGAATTCACCCCTCCACTTT CASSKGSTGRVNSPLHF
NA TRBJ2-1 TRBV10-3 TRBD1 TGTGGGACCCGGACAGGGGGGTACAATGAGCAGTTCTTC CGTRTGGYNEQFF
NA TRBJ2-2 TRBV28 NA TGTGCCAGCCGCCGCGGGGAAACCGGGGAGCTGTTTTTT CASRRGETGELFF
NA TRBJ2-7 TRBV6-1 TRBD1 TGTGCCAGCAGAGCCGGGACAGGGACTAACGAGCAGTACTTC CASRAGTGTNEQYF
NA TRBJ2-4 TRBV5-5 NA TGTGCCAGCCGAGCGAGGGTTGTGGAAGTTCAGTACTTC CASRARVVEVQYF
NA TRBJ2-3 TRBV5-1 TRBD2 TGCGCCAGCAGCGGGGGACTAGCCCTCACAGATACGCAGTATTTT CASSGGLALTDTQYF
NA TRBJ1-5 TRBV20-1 NA TGCAGTGCTAGGCAGGGCCTCAATCAGCCCCAGCATTTT CSARQGLNQPQHF
NA TRBJ2-1 TRBV25-1 TRBD1 TGTGCCAGCAGTGAATACCGGGACAGCTCCTACAATGAGCAGTTCTTC CASSEYRDSSYNEQFF
NA TRBJ2-3 TRBV29-1 TRBD2 TGCAGCGTTGAACTAGCGGCTACGCAGTATTTT CSVELAATQYF